Each of the 17 T cell receptor beta chains below was sequenced from the same sample in a study of blood T cell repertoires in COVID-19. Generated by immunoSEQ multiplex PCR, the TCRdb table keeps only in-frame clones and is missing some. Of under 150,000 clones detected, approximately 79% appear once; the ten largest clones hold around 3.2%. Sequenced input: PBMCs or T cells enriched from blood (not recorded which). The source is a woman aged 45-60 years who had recovered from COVID-19.

The CDR3 protein is CASSPAGSPDRGEQYF. The CDR3 DNA reads as TGTGCCAGCAGCCCGGCCGGGAGTCCCGATCGCGGCGAGCAGTACTTC. This chain uses TRBV5-4 with TRBJ2-7, with D maybe TRBD2 (6 bases). Germline CDR1 and CDR2: SGHNT and YYREEE (reference sequence). V was trimmed by 4 bases and J by 6 bases, leaving 23 bases between them. The CDR3 extends over 16 amino acids.

The CDR3 region has the DNA TGTGCCAGCAGCTTGTTTCAGGTCCAATACGAGCAGTACTTC. Its protein is CASSLFQVQYEQYF. This rearrangement joins TRBV5-6 to TRBJ2-7; no definite D call. V was pared by 1 base and J by 4 bases, with 12 bases between. The germline CDR1 and CDR2 sequences are SGHDT and YYEEEE. There are 14 residues in the CDR3.

In nucleotides, the CDR3 is TGTGCCAGCAGCTCCCGGACAGAATACACTGAAGCTTTCTTT. Its translation: CASSSRTEYTEAFF. The chain has TRBV7-8 and TRBJ1-1; maybe TRBD1 (6 bases). CDR1 and CDR2 from the germline V gene are SGHVS and FQNEAQ. V lost 4 bases, J lost 3 bases, and 12 bases lay in between. The CDR3 loop spans 14 amino acids.

In its sample, this clone was seen many times. The chain uses TRBV2 and TRBJ1-1, with D maybe TRBD1 (6 bases). CDR1 SNHLY and CDR2 FYNNEI come from the germline V gene. V lost 6 bases and J 5 bases, leaving 19 bases between the germline ends. The CDR3 spans 15 residues. CDR3 amino acids: CASRGAGQGRTEAFF. The CDR3 DNA reads TGTGCCAGCAGGGGGGCTGGGCAGGGGAGAACTGAAGCTTTCTTT.

The V and J genes are TRBV7-8 and TRBJ2-2; 9 bases align to TRBD2. Germline CDR1 and CDR2: SGHVS and FQNEAQ. The CDR3 consists of 16 residues. The V gene end was trimmed by 5 bases and the J gene end by 2 bases; junction bases not matched to a gene: 6. In DNA, the CDR3 is TGTGCCAGCAGCGTTAGCGGGAGAAGAAACACCGGGGAGCTGTTTTTT. As protein: CASSVSGRRNTGELFF.

The gene calls are TRBV6-6 and TRBJ2-7; 7 nucleotides agree with TRBD1. This CDR3 has 14 amino acids. CDR1 and CDR2 from the germline V gene are MNHNY and SVGAGI (reference sequence). The V gene end was trimmed by 6 bases and the J gene end by 4 bases; junction bases not matched to a gene: 9. In nucleotides, the CDR3 is TGTGCCAGCAGCCCCCGAGAGGGGGCTTACGAGCAGTACTTC. Translation gives CASSPREGAYEQYF.

This clone was found a few times. One end of the junction does not line up with germline, which may come from a read error. The rearrangement uses TRBV7-7 and TRBJ2-7, with 11 bases aligning to TRBD2. CDR3 size: 15 residues. CDR1 SSHAT and CDR2 FNYEAQ come from the germline V gene (reference sequence). The CDR3 is CASSQGLAATYEQYF. CDR3 coding DNA: TGTGCTAGCAGCCAGGGACTAGCGGCGACCTACGAGCAGTACTTC.

The rearrangement uses TRBV28 and TRBJ2-7; the D gene is possibly TRBD1 (6 bases). V shed 7 bases and J shed 5 bases, with 24 bases lying between them. The CDR3 is 16 residues long. The germline CDR1 and CDR2 sequences are MDHEN and SYDVKM. DNA for the CDR3: TGTGCCAGCACTACACCGACAGGCTCATCGTTCCACGAGCAGTACTTC. This sequence encodes CASTTPTGSSFHEQYF.

This chain links TRBV19 with TRBJ1-5, with a weak D call TRBD1 (5 bases). V lost 3 bases and J 3 bases, leaving 12 bases between the germline ends. Germline V gene lookup returns CDR1 LNHDA and CDR2 SQIVND (reference sequence). This CDR3 is built from 15 residues. CDR3 in amino acids: CASSINPRANQPQHF. The CDR3 DNA follows: TGTGCCAGTAGTATTAACCCCAGGGCCAATCAGCCCCAGCATTTT.

This chain uses TRBV5-1 with TRBJ2-1; maybe TRBD2 (6 bases). The CDR3 totals 14 residues. V was clipped by 3 bases and J by 8 bases, with 15 bases between them. The germline CDR1 and CDR2 sequences are SGHRS and YFSETQ. CDR3 sequence (DNA): TGCGCCAGCAGCTGGGGGGATGGTGGAGATGAGCAGTTCTTC. Protein product: CASSWGDGGDEQFF.

The chain is built from TRBV29-1 and TRBJ1-4; TRBD1 aligns across 7 bases. Germline CDR1 SQVTM, CDR2 ANQGSEA. The CDR3 has 13 amino acids. J was trimmed by 3 bases and V by 7 bases; bases with no gene match: 5. CDR3 DNA: TGCAGCGCCCAGGGACAGCCTAATGAAAAACTGTTTTTT. Its protein product is CSAQGQPNEKLFF.

The gene calls are TRBV12-3 or TRBV12-4 and TRBJ1-2; D unclear. This CDR3 comprises 13 residues. V shed 5 bases and J shed 8 bases, with 15 bases lying between them. CDR3 nucleotide sequence: TGTGCCAGCAGTCAGCAGGAACCATGGGGCTACACCTTC. It is translated as CASSQQEPWGYTF.

This chain links TRBV20-1 with TRBJ2-1; D possibly corresponds to TRBD1 (5 bases). Germline CDR1 reads DFQATT; CDR2 reads SNEGSKA (reference sequence). The CDR3 is 11 residues long. Trimming removed 6 bases from V and 4 bases from J, with 7 bases in between. Here the CDR3 reads CSASGYNEQFF. CDR3 DNA: TGCAGTGCCTCAGGGTACAATGAGCAGTTCTTC.

The rearrangement uses TRBV2 and TRBJ1-4; 7 bases line up with TRBD1. The CDR3 sequence is 15 residues long. Per germline, CDR1 SNHLY and CDR2 FYNNEI. The ends lost 4 bases at V and 3 bases at J; junction bases unmatched: 5. The CDR3 nucleotides read TGTGCCAGCAGTGTTCAGGGGGAGTCTAATGAAAAACTGTTTTTT. Translation gives CASSVQGESNEKLFF. Variable domain in full (rest from reference TRBV2 and TRBJ1-4): EPEVTQTPSHQVTQMGQEVILRCVPISNHLYFYWYRQILGQKVEFLVSFYNNEISEKSEIFDDQFSVERPDGSNFTLKIRSTKLEDSAMYFCASSVQGESNEKLFFGSGTQLSVL.

The rearrangement links TRBV11-2 to TRBJ2-2; 11 bases agree with TRBD1. The CDR3 is made up of 16 amino acids. The junction had 4 bases not matched to a gene; V was cut back by 3 bases and J by 4 bases. Germline CDR1 reads SGHAT; CDR2 reads FQNNGV. CDR3 in amino acids: CASSFGQGAGTGELFF. DNA of the CDR3: TGTGCCAGCAGCTTCGGACAGGGGGCGGGCACCGGGGAGCTGTTTTTT. Using reference TRBV11-2 and TRBJ2-2 for the parts outside the CDR3, the full variable domain is EAGVAQSPRYKIIEKRQSVAFWCNPISGHATLYWYQQILGQGPKLLIQFQNNGVVDDSQLPKDRFSAERLKGVDSTLKIQPAKLEDSAVYLCASSFGQGAGTGELFFGEGSRLTVL.

This clone was seen a few times. The chain couples TRBV28 to TRBJ1-1, with unresolved D. The germline V gene has CDR1 MDHEN and CDR2 SYDVKM. The V gene lost 5 bases and the J gene lost 0 bases, with 4 bases spanning the gap. The CDR3 contains 12 residues. The CDR3 DNA reads TGTGCCAGCAGTATAATGAACACTGAAGCTTTCTTT. Translating gives CASSIMNTEAFF.

This clone is a singleton in its sample. The chain uses TRBV28 and TRBJ2-7; the match to TRBD2 covers 7 bases. Per the germline V gene, CDR1 is MDHEN and CDR2 is SYDVKM. The CDR3 runs 16 residues. V lost 3 bases, J lost 1 base, and 9 bases stayed unmatched. This CDR3 is CASSFALAEISYEQYF. DNA for the CDR3: TGTGCCAGCAGTTTCGCGCTAGCGGAAATTTCCTACGAGCAGTACTTC.